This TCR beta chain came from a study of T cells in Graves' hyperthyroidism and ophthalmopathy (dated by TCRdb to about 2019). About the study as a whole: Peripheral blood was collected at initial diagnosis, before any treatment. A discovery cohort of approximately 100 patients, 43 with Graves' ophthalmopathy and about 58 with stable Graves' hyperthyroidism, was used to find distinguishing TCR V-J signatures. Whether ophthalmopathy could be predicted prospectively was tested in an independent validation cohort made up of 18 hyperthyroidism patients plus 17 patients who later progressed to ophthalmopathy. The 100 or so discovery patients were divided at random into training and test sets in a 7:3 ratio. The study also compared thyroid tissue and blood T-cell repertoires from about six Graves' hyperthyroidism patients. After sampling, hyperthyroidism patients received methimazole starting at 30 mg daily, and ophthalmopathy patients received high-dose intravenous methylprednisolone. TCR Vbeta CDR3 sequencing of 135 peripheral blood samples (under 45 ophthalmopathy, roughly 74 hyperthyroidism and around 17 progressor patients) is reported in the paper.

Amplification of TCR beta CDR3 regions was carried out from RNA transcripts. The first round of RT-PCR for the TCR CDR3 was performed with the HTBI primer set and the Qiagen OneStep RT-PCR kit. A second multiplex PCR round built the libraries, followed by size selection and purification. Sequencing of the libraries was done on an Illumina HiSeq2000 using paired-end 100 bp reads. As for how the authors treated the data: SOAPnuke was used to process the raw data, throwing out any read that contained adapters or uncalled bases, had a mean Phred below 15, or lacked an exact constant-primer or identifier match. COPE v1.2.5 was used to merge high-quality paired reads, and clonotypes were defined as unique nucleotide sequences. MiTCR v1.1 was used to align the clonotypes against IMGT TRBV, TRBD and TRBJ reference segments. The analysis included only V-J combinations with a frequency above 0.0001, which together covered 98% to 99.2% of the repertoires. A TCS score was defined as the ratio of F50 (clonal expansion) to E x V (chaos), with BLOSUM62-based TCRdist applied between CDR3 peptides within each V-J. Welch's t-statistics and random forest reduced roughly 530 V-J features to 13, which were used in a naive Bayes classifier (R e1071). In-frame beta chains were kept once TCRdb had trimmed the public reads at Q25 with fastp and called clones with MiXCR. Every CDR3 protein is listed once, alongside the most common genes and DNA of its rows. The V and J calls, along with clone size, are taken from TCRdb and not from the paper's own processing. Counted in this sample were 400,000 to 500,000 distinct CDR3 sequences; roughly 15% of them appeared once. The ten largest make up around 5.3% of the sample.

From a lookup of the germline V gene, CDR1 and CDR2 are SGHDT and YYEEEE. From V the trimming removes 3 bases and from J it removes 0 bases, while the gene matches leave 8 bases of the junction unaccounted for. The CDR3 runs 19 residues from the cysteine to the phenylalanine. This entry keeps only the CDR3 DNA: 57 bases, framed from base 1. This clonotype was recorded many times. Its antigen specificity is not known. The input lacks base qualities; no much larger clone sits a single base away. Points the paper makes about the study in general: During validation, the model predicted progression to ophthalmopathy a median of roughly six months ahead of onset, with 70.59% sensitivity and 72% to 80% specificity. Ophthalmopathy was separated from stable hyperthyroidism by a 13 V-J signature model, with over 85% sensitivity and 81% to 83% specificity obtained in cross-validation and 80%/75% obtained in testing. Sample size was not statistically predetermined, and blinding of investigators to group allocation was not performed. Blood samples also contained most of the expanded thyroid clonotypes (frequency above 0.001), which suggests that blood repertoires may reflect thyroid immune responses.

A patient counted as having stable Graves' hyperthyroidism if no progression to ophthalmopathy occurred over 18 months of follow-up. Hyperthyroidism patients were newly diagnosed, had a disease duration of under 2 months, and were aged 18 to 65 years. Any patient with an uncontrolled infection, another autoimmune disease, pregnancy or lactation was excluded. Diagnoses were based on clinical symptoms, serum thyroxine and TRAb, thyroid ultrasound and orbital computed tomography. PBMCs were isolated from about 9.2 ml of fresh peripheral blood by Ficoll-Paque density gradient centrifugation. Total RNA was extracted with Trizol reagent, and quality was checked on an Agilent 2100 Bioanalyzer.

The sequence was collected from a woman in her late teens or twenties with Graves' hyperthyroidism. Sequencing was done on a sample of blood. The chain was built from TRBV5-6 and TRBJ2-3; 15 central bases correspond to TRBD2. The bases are TGTGCCAGCAGCTCCGTCGGGACTAGCGGGAGGAGGAGCACAGATACGCAGTATTTT. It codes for CASSSVGTSGRRSTDTQYF. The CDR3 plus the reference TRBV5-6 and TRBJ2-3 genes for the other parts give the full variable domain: DAGVTQSPTHLIKTRGQQVTLRCSPKSGHDTVSWYQQALGQGPQFIFQYYEEEERQRGNFPDRFSGHQFPNYSSELNVNALLLGDSALYLCASSSVGTSGRRSTDTQYFGPGTRLTVL.